The clone carrying this TCR beta chain was found a few times. Its antigen remains unidentified. This specimen comes from a study of T cell responses to AZD1222 COVID-19 vaccine. Pooling of second doses given at about 4 or about 12 weeks was done. Clones were read by immunoSEQ multiplex PCR, and TCRdb kept only the in-frame ones, dropping some. The sample consists of under 150,000 clones, just over 90% of them appearing once. Germline lookup yields CDR1 LNHNV and CDR2 YYDKDF (reference sequence). The CDR3 covers 18 residues. V dropped 0 bases and J dropped 1; count of bases not matched to a gene: 8. Study results and caveats: Close to half of all spike-specific TCRs reportedly target regions of the variants that are unmutated. Donors in the cohort were predominantly white British and more often female, and clonal diversity was possibly underestimated. Only 5 or 6 AZD1222 recipients tested seropositive at baseline.

The receptor comes from an adult who received the AZD1222 COVID-19 vaccine. Source: peripheral blood, taken 28 days after the second AZD1222 dose. The genes are TRBV15 and TRBJ2-2, with TRBD1 matching over 7 bases. This CDR3 reads CATSRDQGTELNTGELFF. In nucleotides, the CDR3 is TGTGCCACCAGCAGAGATCAAGGGACAGAGTTGAACACCGGGGAGCTGTTTTTT.